The entry that follows covers one T cell receptor beta chain sequence. Its antigen is not known. The sample comes from a study of blood T cells in healthy people across ages. Study results and limitations: It was the long-lived donors that had more naive CD4+ cells and higher diversity than aged donors. TCR beta diversity correlated strongly with naive T cell percentage.

V was cut by 7 bases and J by 2 bases, with 15 bases left in between. From germline, CDR1 is SGHNT and CDR2 YYREEE (reference sequence). The CDR3 spans 14 residues. Sample-barcoded 5' priming and a J-beta primer mix drove a second PCR of about 6 to 11 cycles. TCRdb processed the 5' RACE reads anew with MiXCR; each CDR3 protein has one entry. The sample carries over 600,000 distinct CDR3 sequences, around 43% recorded once. The origin of this receptor is an elderly man in good health. The J gene is TRBJ1-2, the V gene TRBV5-4, with D possibly being TRBD1 (6 bases). Material: blood. The CDR3: CASGTRGQNYGYTF. Written as DNA, the CDR3 is TGTGCCAGCGGGACCAGGGGTCAGAACTATGGCTACACCTTC.